These 9 T cell receptor beta chains were all obtained from the same sample, sequenced in a study of OX40 agonist ivuxolimab in advanced cancers. Using immunoSEQ multiplex PCR, the repertoire was profiled, and TCRdb retains in-frame clones only, with some absent. The sample comprises about 94,000 clones, roughly 87% of which are singletons, and under 0.35% rests with the top ten. Sequencing was performed on CD4+ or CD8+ T cells sorted from blood, taken in a trial of the OX40 agonist ivuxolimab. These receptors came from an adult with an advanced solid tumor such as melanoma, head and neck, liver or kidney cancer.

The chain carries TRBV18 and TRBJ1-2; D is undetermined. There are 14 residues in the CDR3. Trimming took 3 bases from V and 1 from J, leaving 9 bases between them. Germline loops: CDR1 KGHSH, CDR2 LQKENI. CDR3 residues: CASSPFRDNYGYTF. For the CDR3, the DNA is TGTGCCAGCTCACCTTTTCGGGATAACTATGGCTACACCTTC.

The chain is built from TRBV7-2 and TRBJ2-7, with D perhaps TRBD1 (6 bases). The CDR3 runs to 16 residues. The germline V and J ends were trimmed by 3 bases and 0 bases, with 15 bases remaining between them. Germline CDR1 is SGHTA and CDR2 is FQGNSA. The CDR3 loop reads CASSLGASWGSYEQYF. CDR3 in DNA: TGTGCCAGCAGCTTGGGGGCAAGTTGGGGCTCCTACGAGCAGTACTTC.

The chain couples TRBV15 to TRBJ1-3, with D perhaps matching TRBD1 (6 bases). Trimming removed 6 bases from V and 4 bases from J, with 10 bases in between. Germline CDR1 LNHNV, CDR2 YYDKDF (reference sequence). The CDR3 contains 13 residues. In DNA, the CDR3 is TGTGCCACCAGGGGGACACCGGGAAACACCATATATTTT. Translating it yields CATRGTPGNTIYF. Based on the CDR3 plus reference TRBV15 and TRBJ1-3, the full variable domain is DAMVIQNPRYQVTQFGKPVTLSCSQTLNHNVMYWYQQKSSQAPKLLFHYYDKDFNNEADTPDNFQSRRPNTSFCFLDIRSPGLGDTAMYLCATRGTPGNTIYFGEGSWLTVV.

The chain is built from TRBV5-1 and TRBJ2-3, with 7 bases identical to TRBD1. The CDR3 sequence is 14 residues long. Looked up from germline, CDR1 is SGHRS and CDR2 is YFSETQ. The V and J ends lost 4 bases and 2 bases, in that order; junction bases with no gene match: 4. The CDR3 DNA reads as TGCGCCAGCAGCCTGGGACAGATCACAGATACGCAGTATTTT. Protein: CASSLGQITDTQYF.

V and J are TRBV10-3 and TRBJ2-1, with 11 bases fitting TRBD2. CDR1 and CDR2 from the germline V gene are ENHRY and SYGVKD. This CDR3 is 16 amino acids long. The trim removed 10 bases at V and 6 bases at J, leaving 14 bases unmatched. The CDR3 region is CATQSGLAGGPNEQFF. For the CDR3, the DNA is TGTGCCACACAGTCGGGTTTAGCGGGGGGGCCCAATGAGCAGTTCTTC.

The chain couples TRBV9 to TRBJ1-2; the D is unclear. Germline assignment: CDR1 SGDLS and CDR2 YYNGEE. CDR3 length equals 15 residues. V was shortened by 0 bases and J by 4 bases, with 13 bases between the two germline ends. CDR3 DNA: TGTGCCAGCAGCGTAGGAGGGAGGTTAAGCTATGGCTACACCTTC. Translating gives CASSVGGRLSYGYTF.

CDR3 region: CASSLGSGVADTQYF. CDR3 nucleotide sequence: TGCGCCAGCAGCTTGGGTAGCGGGGTTGCAGATACGCAGTATTTT. The rearrangement joins TRBV5-1 to TRBJ2-3; TRBD2 matches at 8 bases. Germline CDR1 is SGHRS and CDR2 is YFSETQ. CDR3 size: 15 residues. V gave up 0 bases and J gave up 4 bases; unmatched junction bases: 4.

This chain uses TRBV5-6 with TRBJ2-3; D is perhaps TRBD1 or TRBD2 (5 bases each). This CDR3 is built from 16 residues. V lost 4 bases and J lost 2, with 17 bases in between. Germline CDR1 SGHDT, CDR2 YYEEEE. The CDR3 nucleotides read TGTGCCAGCAGCGAGGCCGGGACCCCCTTCACAGATACGCAGTATTTT. Translation gives CASSEAGTPFTDTQYF.

The genes are TRBV7-9 and TRBJ2-5; 10 nucleotides match TRBD2. The V and J ends lost 1 base and 5 bases, in that order; junction bases with no gene match: 4. In germline, CDR1 is SEHNR, CDR2 FQNEAQ (reference sequence). CDR3 length: 15 residues. For the CDR3, the DNA is TGTGCCAGCAGCTTAGGAACTAGCGGGGACGAGACCCAGTACTTC. Its translation is CASSLGTSGDETQYF.